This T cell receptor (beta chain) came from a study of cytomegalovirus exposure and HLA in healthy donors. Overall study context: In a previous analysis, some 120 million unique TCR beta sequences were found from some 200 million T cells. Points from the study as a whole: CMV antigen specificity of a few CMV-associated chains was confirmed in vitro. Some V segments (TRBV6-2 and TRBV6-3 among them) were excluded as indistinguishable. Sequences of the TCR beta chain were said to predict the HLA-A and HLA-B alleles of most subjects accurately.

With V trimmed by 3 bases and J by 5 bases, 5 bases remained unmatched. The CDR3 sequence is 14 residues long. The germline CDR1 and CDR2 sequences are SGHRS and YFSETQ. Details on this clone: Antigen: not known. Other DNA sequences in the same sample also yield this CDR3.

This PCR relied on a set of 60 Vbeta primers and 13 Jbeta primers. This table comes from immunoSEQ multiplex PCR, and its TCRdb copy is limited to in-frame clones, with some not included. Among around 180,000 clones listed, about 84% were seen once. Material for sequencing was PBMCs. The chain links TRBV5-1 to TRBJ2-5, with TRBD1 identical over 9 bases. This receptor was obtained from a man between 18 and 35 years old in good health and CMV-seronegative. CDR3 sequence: CASSSTTGGETQYF. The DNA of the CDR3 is TGCGCCAGCAGCTCGACGACAGGGGGGGAGACCCAGTACTTC.